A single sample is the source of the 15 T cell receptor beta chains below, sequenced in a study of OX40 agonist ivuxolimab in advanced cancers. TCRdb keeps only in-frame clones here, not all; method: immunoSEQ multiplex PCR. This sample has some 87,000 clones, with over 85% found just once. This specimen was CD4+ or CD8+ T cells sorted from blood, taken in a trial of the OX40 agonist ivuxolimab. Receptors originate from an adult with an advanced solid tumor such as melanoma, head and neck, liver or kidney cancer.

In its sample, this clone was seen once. The CDR3: CASSVGHGEAFF. CDR3 sequence (DNA): TGTGCCAGCAGCGTAGGTCACGGTGAAGCTTTCTTT. V and J are TRBV9 and TRBJ1-1; D gene unclear. Trimming stripped 0 bases from V and 7 bases from J, with 7 bases between. CDR1 and CDR2 (germline): SGDLS, YYNGEE. The CDR3 has 12 amino acids.

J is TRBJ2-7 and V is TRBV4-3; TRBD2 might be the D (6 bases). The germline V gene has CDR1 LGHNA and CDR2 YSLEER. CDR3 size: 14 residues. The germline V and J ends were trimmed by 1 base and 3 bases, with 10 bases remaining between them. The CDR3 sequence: CASSQVWGVYEQYF. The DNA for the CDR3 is TGCGCCAGCAGCCAAGTCTGGGGGGTCTACGAGCAGTACTTC.

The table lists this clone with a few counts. CDR3 loop: CASSDPTGANEKLFF. The CDR3 DNA sequence: TGTGCCAGCAGCGATCCGACAGGGGCTAATGAAAAACTGTTTTTT. This rearrangement joins TRBV5-5 to TRBJ1-4, with 8 bases matching TRBD1. The germline gives CDR1 SGHKS, CDR2 YYEKEE (reference sequence). The CDR3 covers 15 residues. V dropped 4 bases and J dropped 3; count of bases not matched to a gene: 5.

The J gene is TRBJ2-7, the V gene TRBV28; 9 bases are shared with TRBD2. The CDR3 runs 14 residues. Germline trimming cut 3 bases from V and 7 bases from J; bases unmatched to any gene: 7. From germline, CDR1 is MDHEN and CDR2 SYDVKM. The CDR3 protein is CASSFAGGLWEQYF. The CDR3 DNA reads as TGTGCCAGCAGTTTTGCGGGAGGGTTATGGGAGCAGTACTTC.

The CDR3 region has the DNA TGTGCAAGTCGCTTAGTAGGTGGATGGGGGGAGCAGTACTTC. Protein: CASRLVGGWGEQYF. The chain carries TRBV12-2 and TRBJ2-7. TRBV12-2 is deemed a pseudogene. The CDR3 spans 14 residues.

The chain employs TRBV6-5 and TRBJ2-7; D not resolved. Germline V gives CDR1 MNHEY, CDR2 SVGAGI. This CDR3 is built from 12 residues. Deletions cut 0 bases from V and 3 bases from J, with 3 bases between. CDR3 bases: TGTGCCAGCAGTTACTCAGTCTACGAGCAGTACTTC. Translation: CASSYSVYEQYF.

The DNA for the CDR3 is TGTGCCAGCAGTGATAGAGATTATAGCAATCAGCCCCAGCATTTT. Amino acids: CASSDRDYSNQPQHF. The gene calls are TRBV2 and TRBJ1-5; D unresolved. Trimming cost V 3 bases and J 0 bases, with 9 bases left between them. Germline CDR1 reads SNHLY; CDR2 reads FYNNEI. This CDR3 spans 15 amino acids. Full variable domain (missing parts from reference TRBV2 and TRBJ1-5): EPEVTQTPSHQVTQMGQEVILRCVPISNHLYFYWYRQILGQKVEFLVSFYNNEISEKSEIFDDQFSVERPDGSNFTLKIRSTKLEDSAMYFCASSDRDYSNQPQHFGDGTRLSIL.

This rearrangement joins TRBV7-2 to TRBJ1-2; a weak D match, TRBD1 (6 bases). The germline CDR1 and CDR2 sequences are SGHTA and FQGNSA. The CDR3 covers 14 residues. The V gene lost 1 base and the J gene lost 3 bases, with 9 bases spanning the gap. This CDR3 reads CASSLVQGHYGYTF. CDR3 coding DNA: TGTGCCAGCAGCTTAGTGCAGGGGCACTATGGCTACACCTTC.

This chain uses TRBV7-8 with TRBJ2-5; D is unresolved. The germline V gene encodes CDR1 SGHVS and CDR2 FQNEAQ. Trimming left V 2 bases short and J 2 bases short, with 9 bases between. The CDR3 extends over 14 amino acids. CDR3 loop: CASSLFRAQETQYF. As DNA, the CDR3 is TGTGCCAGCAGCTTATTCAGAGCTCAAGAGACCCAGTACTTC.

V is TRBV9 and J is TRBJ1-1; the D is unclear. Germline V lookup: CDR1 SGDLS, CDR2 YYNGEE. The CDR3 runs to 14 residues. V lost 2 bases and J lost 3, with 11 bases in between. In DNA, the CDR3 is TGTGCCAGCAGCGTCTCATGGCAGCACACTGAAGCTTTCTTT. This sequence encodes CASSVSWQHTEAFF.

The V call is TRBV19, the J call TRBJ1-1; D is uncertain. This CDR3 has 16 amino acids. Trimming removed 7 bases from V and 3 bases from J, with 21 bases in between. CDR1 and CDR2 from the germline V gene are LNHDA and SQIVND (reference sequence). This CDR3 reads CASTQYWPGSHTEAFF. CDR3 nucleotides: TGTGCCAGTACCCAATACTGGCCAGGTTCCCACACTGAAGCTTTCTTT.

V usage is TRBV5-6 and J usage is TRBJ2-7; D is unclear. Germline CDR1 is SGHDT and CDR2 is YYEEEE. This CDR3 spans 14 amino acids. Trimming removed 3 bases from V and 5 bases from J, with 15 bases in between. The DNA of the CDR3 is TGTGCCAGCAGCTGGGGATACGGTAGTCACGAGCAGTACTTC. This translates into CASSWGYGSHEQYF.

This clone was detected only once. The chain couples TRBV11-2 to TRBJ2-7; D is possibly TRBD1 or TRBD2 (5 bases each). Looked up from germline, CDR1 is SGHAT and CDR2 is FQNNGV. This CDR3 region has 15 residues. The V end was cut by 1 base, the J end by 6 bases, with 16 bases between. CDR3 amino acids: CASSLGRTPTLEQYF. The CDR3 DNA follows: TGTGCCAGCAGCTTAGGGAGGACACCGACCCTCGAGCAGTACTTC.

CDR3: CSVEEFLRAQETQYF. The CDR3 nucleotides are TGCAGCGTTGAAGAATTTCTCAGGGCACAAGAGACCCAGTACTTC. This chain uses TRBV29-1 with TRBJ2-5, with D possibly matching TRBD1 (5 bases). Germline CDR1 SQVTM, CDR2 ANQGSEA. Trimming cost V 0 bases and J 2 bases, with 13 bases left between them. The CDR3 contains 15 residues.

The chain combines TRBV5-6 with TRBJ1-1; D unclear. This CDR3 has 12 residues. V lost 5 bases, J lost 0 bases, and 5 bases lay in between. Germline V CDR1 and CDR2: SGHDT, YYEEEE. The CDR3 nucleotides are TGTGCCAGCAGTTTCTTGAACACTGAAGCTTTCTTT. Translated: CASSFLNTEAFF.